These 24 T cell receptor beta chains were all obtained from the same sample, sequenced in a study of memory CD4+ T cells and cytomegalovirus serostatus. The sort gate was single viable CD3+CD4+CD8-CD45RO+ cells for memory CD4+ T cells. Using immunoSEQ multiplex PCR, the repertoire was profiled, and TCRdb retains in-frame clones only, with some absent. This sample has more than 40,000 clones, with about three quarters found just once. Input material: memory CD4+ T cells from blood. These receptors came from an adult in good health and CMV-seronegative.

V and J are TRBV2 and TRBJ2-5; D possibly corresponds to TRBD1 (5 bases). V was clipped by 6 bases and J by 1 base, with 9 bases between them. The CDR3 spans 13 residues. The germline CDR1 and CDR2 sequences are SNHLY and FYNNEI. The CDR3 region is CASRKDIQETQYF. The CDR3, as DNA: TGTGCCAGCAGAAAGGACATCCAAGAGACCCAGTACTTC.

The rearrangement joins TRBV4-3 to TRBJ2-2; 10 nucleotides match TRBD2. The CDR3 extends over 16 amino acids. Trimming cost V 3 bases and J 5 bases; bases outside gene matches: 6. Looked up from germline, CDR1 is LGHNA and CDR2 is YSLEER. The CDR3 DNA follows: TGCGCCAGCAGCCACCGAGCGGGGGGGGTAACCGGGGAGCTGTTTTTT. Protein product: CASSHRAGGVTGELFF.

There are a few counts of this clone. The chain is built from TRBV28 and TRBJ1-5; D call uncertain. Germline CDR1 reads MDHEN; CDR2 reads SYDVKM. The length of the CDR3 is 16 residues. Deletions cut 3 bases from V and 2 bases from J, with 14 bases between. The CDR3, as DNA: TGTGCCAGCAGTTTGGGTGGAACAAGGGGCAATCAGCCCCAGCATTTT. Protein sequence: CASSLGGTRGNQPQHF. Supplemented by reference TRBV28 and TRBJ1-5, the full variable domain reads DVKVTQSSRYLVKRTGEKVFLECVQDMDHENMFWYRQDPGLGLRLIYFSYDVKMKEKGDIPEGYSVSREKKERFSLILESASTNQTSMYLCASSLGGTRGNQPQHFGDGTRLSIL.

V and J are TRBV7-3 and TRBJ2-1, with TRBD1 identical over 7 bases. The V gene's germline CDR1 is SGHTA and CDR2 FQGTGA. V was clipped by 5 bases and J by 5 bases; unmatched bases: 6. This CDR3 region has 14 residues. The CDR3 sequence is CASSPETGNNEQFF. The DNA for the CDR3 is TGTGCCAGCAGCCCCGAGACAGGGAACAATGAGCAGTTCTTC.

The V call is TRBV7-2, the J call TRBJ2-1; unclear D gene. The CDR3 sequence is 13 residues long. Germline CDR1 SGHTA, CDR2 FQGNSA. The V and J ends lost 5 bases and 7 bases respectively, with 12 bases between them. The CDR3 is CASSPGLGNEQFF. CDR3 nucleotide sequence: TGTGCCAGCAGCCCTGGGCTGGGGAATGAGCAGTTCTTC.

The V and J genes are TRBV5-6 and TRBJ1-4; perhaps TRBD1 as D (6 bases). The ends were cut back, 4 bases at V and 6 bases at J, with 13 bases in the middle. The CDR3 extends over 14 amino acids. The germline V gene has CDR1 SGHDT and CDR2 YYEEEE. CDR3 bases: TGTGCCAGCAGCCAGGCAGGGGTTTATGAAAAACTGTTTTTT. Translation: CASSQAGVYEKLFF.

The CDR3 here is CASSLAGGPPRGSSGANVLTF. For the CDR3, the DNA is TGCGCCAGCAGTCTAGCGGGAGGGCCACCTCGCGGCAGCTCTGGGGCCAACGTCCTGACTTTC. The chain joins TRBV10-1 to TRBJ2-6; 12 positions agree with TRBD2. Losses at the gene ends were 5 bases for V and 0 bases for J; bases not matched to a gene: 14. This CDR3 is 21 amino acids long. Germline CDR1 WNHNN, CDR2 SYGVQD (reference sequence).

The rearrangement uses TRBV19 and TRBJ2-2; TRBD2 matches 10 bases. The germline V gene encodes CDR1 LNHDA and CDR2 SQIVND (reference sequence). V shed 4 bases and J 3 bases; nucleotides not matched to a gene: 11. The CDR3 is made up of 18 amino acids. CDR3 amino acids: CASSTGVWLAGDTGELFF. For the CDR3, the DNA is TGTGCCAGTAGTACTGGCGTGTGGCTAGCGGGAGACACCGGGGAGCTGTTTTTT.

V gene TRBV30 combines with J gene TRBJ2-7, with TRBD1 matching 8 bases. V lost 0 bases, J lost 5 bases, and 3 bases stayed unmatched. Looked up from germline, CDR1 is GTSNPN and CDR2 is SVGIG (reference sequence). This CDR3 is 13 amino acids long. Here the CDR3 DNA reads TGTGCCTGGAGTGTCCAGGGGGCAGACGAGCAGTACTTC. It is translated as CAWSVQGADEQYF.

The chain employs TRBV30 and TRBJ1-2, with D hard to call. Germline-derived CDR1 and CDR2 are GTSNPN and SVGIG (reference sequence). Trimming pared 7 bases from V and 2 bases from J, leaving 8 bases between. The CDR3 length is 11 residues. This CDR3 reads CALFINYGYTF. The CDR3 nucleotides read TGTGCCTTATTTATCAACTATGGCTACACCTTC.

This chain uses TRBV5-1 with TRBJ2-2; the D gene is possibly TRBD1 (5 bases). CDR3 size: 13 residues. Germline V gene sequence: CDR1 SGHRS, CDR2 YFSETQ. Trimming left V 3 bases short and J 6 bases short, with 9 bases between. CDR3 sequence reads: CASSSQESGELFF. CDR3 DNA sequence: TGCGCCAGCAGCTCACAGGAGTCCGGGGAGCTGTTTTTT. Based on the CDR3 plus reference TRBV5-1 and TRBJ2-2, the full variable domain is KAGVTQTPRYLIKTRGQQVTLSCSPISGHRSVSWYQQTPGQGLQFLFEYFSETQRNKGNFPGRFSGRQFSNSRSEMNVSTLELGDSALYLCASSSQESGELFFGEGSRLTVL.

J is TRBJ2-3 and V is TRBV28; no clear D gene. This CDR3 region has 16 residues. The V and J ends lost 3 bases and 2 bases respectively, with 15 bases between them. Germline V gives CDR1 MDHEN, CDR2 SYDVKM. The DNA for the CDR3 is TGTGCCAGCAGTTTTCCCCGGAGACGGACCACAGATACGCAGTATTTT. Translating it yields CASSFPRRRTTDTQYF.

As regards this clone: Other DNA sequences in the sample encode the same CDR3. This chain links TRBV5-1 with TRBJ1-4; possible D gene TRBD1, 5 bases. Germline assignment: CDR1 SGHRS and CDR2 YFSETQ. The length of the CDR3 is 14 residues. The V gene lost 0 bases and the J gene lost 5 bases, with 8 bases spanning the gap. CDR3 region: CASSLGQRNEKLFF. Written as DNA, the CDR3 is TGCGCCAGCAGCTTGGGACAGAGAAATGAAAAACTGTTTTTT.

This chain connects TRBV19 to TRBJ1-2, with D uncertain. The CDR3 is 13 residues long. V lost 9 bases to trimming and J lost 4 bases, with 15 bases between them. CDR1 LNHDA and CDR2 SQIVND come from the germline V gene (reference sequence). CDR3 coding DNA: TGTGCCAGCTCGGCGGGCGACGGCTATGGCTACACCTTC. Translated, it gives CASSAGDGYGYTF.

This chain joins TRBV2 and TRBJ2-3; maybe TRBD2 (5 bases). The CDR3 length is 14 residues. V shed 7 bases and J shed 4 bases, with 15 bases lying between them. Germline-derived CDR1 and CDR2 are SNHLY and FYNNEI. In nucleotides, the CDR3 is TGTGCCAGCAAAGCTGACCCCGGGGCAGATACGCAGTATTTT. Amino acids: CASKADPGADTQYF.

The count of this clone is one. The V call is TRBV30, the J call TRBJ2-1, with a weak D call TRBD2 (6 bases). The V and J ends lost 3 bases and 0 bases respectively, with 12 bases between them. CDR1 GTSNPN and CDR2 SVGIG come from the germline V gene (reference sequence). The CDR3 consists of 15 residues. CDR3 nucleotides: TGTGCCTGGAGCGAGGACTATAGCTCCTACAATGAGCAGTTCTTC. Amino acid sequence: CAWSEDYSSYNEQFF.

V usage is TRBV5-5 and J usage is TRBJ1-1; 7 positions match TRBD1. Germline CDR1 is SGHKS and CDR2 is YYEKEE (reference sequence). Unmatched junction bases numbered 1, after V lost 0 bases and J lost 5 bases. The CDR3 is made up of 13 amino acids. As DNA, the CDR3 is TGTGCCAGCAGCTTGGTACAGGGGACTGAAGCTTTCTTT. It yields the protein CASSLVQGTEAFF.

The chain carries TRBV2 and TRBJ1-3; tentatively, D is TRBD1 (6 bases). Germline V lookup: CDR1 SNHLY, CDR2 FYNNEI. CDR3 length: 16 amino acids. V dropped 6 bases and J dropped 4 bases, with 19 bases sitting between them. The CDR3 DNA is TGTGCCAGCAGCGCGACAGGAGGTGGTGCAGGAAACACCATATATTTT. Translated: CASSATGGGAGNTIYF. Looking up the rest from reference TRBV2 and TRBJ1-3 gives the full variable domain: EPEVTQTPSHQVTQMGQEVILRCVPISNHLYFYWYRQILGQKVEFLVSFYNNEISEKSEIFDDQFSVERPDGSNFTLKIRSTKLEDSAMYFCASSATGGGAGNTIYFGEGSWLTVV.

The chain employs TRBV27 and TRBJ2-7; maybe TRBD2 (6 bases). V was trimmed by 4 bases and J by 3 bases, leaving 19 bases between them. Germline V gives CDR1 MNHEY, CDR2 SMNVEV (reference sequence). The CDR3 has 16 residues. CDR3 DNA: TGTGCCAGCAGTTCAATGGTTGGGCTAGCGATCTACGAGCAGTACTTC. This gives the protein CASSSMVGLAIYEQYF.

V is TRBV6-5 and J is TRBJ2-1, with TRBD2 as a possible D gene (5 bases). The CDR3 covers 15 residues. V was shortened by 6 bases and J by 4 bases, with 16 bases between the two germline ends. Per the germline V gene, CDR1 is MNHEY and CDR2 is SVGAGI. The CDR3 loop is CASSRIEGGYNEQFF. The CDR3, as DNA: TGTGCCAGCAGCCGCATAGAGGGTGGTTACAATGAGCAGTTCTTC.

This clone has more than one count but fewer than ten. This rearrangement joins TRBV14 to TRBJ2-7; TRBD2 agrees at 10 bases. The CDR3 extends over 16 amino acids. J was trimmed by 0 bases and V by 3 bases; bases with no gene match: 5. The V gene's germline CDR1 is SGHDN and CDR2 FVKESK. The CDR3: CASSQPLAGASYEQYF. The CDR3 DNA reads TGTGCCAGCAGCCAGCCTCTAGCGGGGGCCTCCTACGAGCAGTACTTC.

This clone was picked up a small number of times. The chain couples TRBV28 to TRBJ2-2, with TRBD1 identical over 9 bases. With 4 bases clipped from V and 3 bases from J, the junction kept 3 bases outside the gene matches. This CDR3 is built from 15 residues. CDR1 is MDHEN, CDR2 SYDVKM, per germline. CDR3 nucleotides: TGTGCCAGCAGTTCGGGACAGGGTGACACCGGGGAGCTGTTTTTT. This gives the protein CASSSGQGDTGELFF.

J is TRBJ1-4 and V is TRBV9; perhaps TRBD1 as D (5 bases). This CDR3 has 14 amino acids. Trimming left V 7 bases short and J 7 bases short, with 17 bases between. Germline V gives CDR1 SGDLS, CDR2 YYNGEE. The CDR3 DNA sequence: TGTGCCAGCGGGGGGAGGGACGGTTCTGAAAAACTGTTTTTT. It codes for CASGGRDGSEKLFF.

This clone was seen a single time. The chain is built from TRBV4-3 and TRBJ2-7; TRBD1 might be the D (6 bases). Trimming left V 2 bases short and J 0 bases short, with 14 bases between. The CDR3 has 16 residues. In germline, CDR1 is LGHNA, CDR2 YSLEER. The CDR3 loop is CASSQLRGGNSYEQYF. Written as DNA, the CDR3 is TGCGCCAGCAGCCAACTAAGAGGGGGTAACTCCTACGAGCAGTACTTC.